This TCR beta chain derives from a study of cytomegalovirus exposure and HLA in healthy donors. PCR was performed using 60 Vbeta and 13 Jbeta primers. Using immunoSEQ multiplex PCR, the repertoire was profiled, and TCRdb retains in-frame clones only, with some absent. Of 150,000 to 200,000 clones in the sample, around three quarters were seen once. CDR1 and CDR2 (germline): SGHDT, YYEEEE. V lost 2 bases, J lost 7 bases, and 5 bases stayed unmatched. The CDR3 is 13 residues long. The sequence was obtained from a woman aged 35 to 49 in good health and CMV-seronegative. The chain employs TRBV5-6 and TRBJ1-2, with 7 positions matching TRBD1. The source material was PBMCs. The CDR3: CASSFKGASGYTF. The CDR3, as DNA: TGTGCCAGCAGCTTCAAGGGGGCGTCTGGCTACACCTTC.